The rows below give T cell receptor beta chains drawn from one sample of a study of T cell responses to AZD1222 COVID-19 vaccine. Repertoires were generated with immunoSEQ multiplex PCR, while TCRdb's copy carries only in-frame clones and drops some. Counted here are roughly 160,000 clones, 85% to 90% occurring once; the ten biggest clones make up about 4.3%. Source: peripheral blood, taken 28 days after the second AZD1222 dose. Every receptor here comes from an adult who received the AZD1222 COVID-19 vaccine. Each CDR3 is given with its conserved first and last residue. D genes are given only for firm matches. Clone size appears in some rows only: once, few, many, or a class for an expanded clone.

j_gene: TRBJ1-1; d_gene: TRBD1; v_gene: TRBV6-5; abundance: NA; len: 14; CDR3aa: CASSSGGAVTEAFF; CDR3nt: TGTGCCAGCAGCTCAGGGGGCGCGGTCACTGAAGCTTTCTTT
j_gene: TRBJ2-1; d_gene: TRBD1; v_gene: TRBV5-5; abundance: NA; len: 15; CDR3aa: CASSFGQGIDNEQFF; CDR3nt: TGTGCCAGCAGCTTTGGACAGGGAATCGACAATGAGCAGTTCTTC
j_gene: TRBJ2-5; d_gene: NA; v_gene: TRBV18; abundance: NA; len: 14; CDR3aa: CASSPKALEETQYF; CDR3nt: TGTGCCAGCTCACCCAAGGCATTGGAAGAGACCCAGTACTTC
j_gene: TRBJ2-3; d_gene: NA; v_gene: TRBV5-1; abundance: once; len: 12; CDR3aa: CASSLDLDTQYF; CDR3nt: TGCGCCAGCAGCTTGGATCTGGATACGCAGTATTTT
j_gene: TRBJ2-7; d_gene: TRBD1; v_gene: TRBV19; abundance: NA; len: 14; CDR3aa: CASRPTGGSYEQYF; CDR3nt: TGTGCCAGTAGGCCTACAGGGGGCTCCTACGAGCAGTACTTC
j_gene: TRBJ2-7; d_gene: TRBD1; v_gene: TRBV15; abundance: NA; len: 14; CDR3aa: CATSTKTGGGEQYF; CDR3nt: TGTGCCACCAGCACTAAGACAGGGGGCGGCGAGCAGTACTTC
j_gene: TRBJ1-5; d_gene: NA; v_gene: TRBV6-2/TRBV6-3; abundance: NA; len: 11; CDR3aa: CASSPPGPQHF; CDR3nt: TGTGCCAGCAGCCCCCCCGGGCCCCAGCATTTT
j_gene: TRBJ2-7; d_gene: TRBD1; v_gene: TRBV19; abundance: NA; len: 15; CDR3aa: CASRSLGTGASEQYF; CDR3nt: TGTGCCAGTAGATCTCTTGGGACAGGGGCAAGCGAGCAGTACTTC
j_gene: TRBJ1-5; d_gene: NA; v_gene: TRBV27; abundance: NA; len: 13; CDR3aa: CASSSRSNQPQHF; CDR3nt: TGTGCCAGCAGTAGTAGGAGCAATCAGCCCCAGCATTTT
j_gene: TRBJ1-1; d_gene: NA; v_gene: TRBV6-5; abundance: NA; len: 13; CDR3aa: CASSYQGNTEAFF; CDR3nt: TGTGCCAGCAGTTACCAGGGGAACACTGAAGCTTTCTTT
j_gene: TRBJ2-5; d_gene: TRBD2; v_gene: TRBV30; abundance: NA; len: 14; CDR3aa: CAWSDLTSFGTQYF; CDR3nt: TGTGCCTGGAGTGACCTGACTAGCTTTGGGACCCAGTACTTC
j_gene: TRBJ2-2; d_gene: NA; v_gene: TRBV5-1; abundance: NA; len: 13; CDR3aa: CASAGTNTGELFF; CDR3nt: TGCGCCAGCGCGGGAACTAACACCGGGGAGCTGTTTTTT
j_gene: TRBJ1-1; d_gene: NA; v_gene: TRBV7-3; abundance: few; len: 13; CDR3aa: CASSGPGNTEAFF; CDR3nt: TGTGCCAGCAGCGGACCCGGGAACACTGAAGCTTTCTTT
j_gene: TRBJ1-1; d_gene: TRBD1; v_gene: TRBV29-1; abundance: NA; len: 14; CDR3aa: CSIGQGAYSTEAFF; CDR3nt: TGCAGCATAGGACAGGGGGCGTATTCCACTGAAGCTTTCTTT
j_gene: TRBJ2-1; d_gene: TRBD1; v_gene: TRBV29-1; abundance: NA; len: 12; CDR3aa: CSVPDRYNEQFF; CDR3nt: TGCAGCGTTCCGGACAGGTACAATGAGCAGTTCTTC
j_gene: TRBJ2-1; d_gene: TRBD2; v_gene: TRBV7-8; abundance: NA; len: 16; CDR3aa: CASSLSRSGGADEQFF; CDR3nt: TGTGCCAGCAGCCTATCGCGGAGCGGGGGGGCGGATGAGCAGTTCTTC
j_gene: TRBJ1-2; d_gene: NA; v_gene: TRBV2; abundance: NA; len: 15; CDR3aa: CASRGRGASVYGYTF; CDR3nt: TGTGCCAGCAGAGGTCGGGGGGCGTCGGTCTATGGCTACACCTTC
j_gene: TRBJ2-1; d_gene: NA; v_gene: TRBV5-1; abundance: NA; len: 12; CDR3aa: CASSLDGNEQFF; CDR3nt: TGCGCCAGCAGCTTGGATGGCAATGAGCAGTTCTTC
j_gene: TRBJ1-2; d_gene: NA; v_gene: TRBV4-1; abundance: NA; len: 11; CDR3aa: CASSRGDGYTF; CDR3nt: TGCGCCAGCAGCCGAGGAGATGGCTACACCTTC
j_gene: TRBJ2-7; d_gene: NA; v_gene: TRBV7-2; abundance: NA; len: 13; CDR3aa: CASSSGVAGEQYF; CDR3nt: TGTGCCAGCAGCTCCGGGGTAGCCGGCGAGCAGTACTTC
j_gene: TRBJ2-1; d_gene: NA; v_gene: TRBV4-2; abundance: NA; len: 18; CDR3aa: CASSQEPAGRESYNEQFF; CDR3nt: TGTGCCAGCAGCCAAGAGCCAGCAGGGCGAGAGTCCTACAATGAGCAGTTCTTC
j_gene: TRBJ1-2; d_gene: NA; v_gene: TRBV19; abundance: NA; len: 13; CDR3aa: CASSIGDGWSYTF; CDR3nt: TGTGCCAGTAGTATCGGGGACGGTTGGAGCTACACCTTC
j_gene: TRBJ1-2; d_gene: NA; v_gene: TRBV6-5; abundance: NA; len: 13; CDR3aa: CASRGGVPYGYTF; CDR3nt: TGTGCCAGCAGGGGTGGAGTACCCTATGGCTACACCTTC
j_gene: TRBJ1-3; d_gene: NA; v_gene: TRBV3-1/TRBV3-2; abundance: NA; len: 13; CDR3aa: CASSSGNGNTIYF; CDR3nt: TGTGCCAGCAGTTCAGGGAACGGAAACACCATATATTTT
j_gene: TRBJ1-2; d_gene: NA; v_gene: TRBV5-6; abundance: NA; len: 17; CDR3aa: CASSPKPDTPGGYGYTF; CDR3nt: TGTGCCAGCAGCCCGAAGCCTGACACCCCGGGTGGCTATGGCTACACCTTC
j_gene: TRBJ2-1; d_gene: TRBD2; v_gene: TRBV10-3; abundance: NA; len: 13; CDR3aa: CAIRTSGGDEQFF; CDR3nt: TGTGCCATCCGGACTAGCGGGGGAGATGAGCAGTTCTTC
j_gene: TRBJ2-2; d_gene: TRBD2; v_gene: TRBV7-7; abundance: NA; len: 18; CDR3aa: CASSLQEVAGPNTGELFF; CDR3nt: TGTGCCAGCAGCTTACAAGAAGTAGCGGGCCCGAACACCGGGGAGCTGTTTTTT
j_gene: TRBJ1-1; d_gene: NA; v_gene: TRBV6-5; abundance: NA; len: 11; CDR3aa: CASSSWPEAFF; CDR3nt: TGTGCCAGCAGTTCTTGGCCTGAAGCTTTCTTT
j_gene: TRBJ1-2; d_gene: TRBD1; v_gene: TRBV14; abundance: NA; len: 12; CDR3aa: CASSRDRDGYTF; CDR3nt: TGTGCCAGCAGCCGGGACAGGGATGGCTACACCTTC
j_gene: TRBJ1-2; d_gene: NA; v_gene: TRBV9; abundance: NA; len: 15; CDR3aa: CASSGLGQRSYGYTF; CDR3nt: TGTGCCAGCAGCGGCCTAGGACAGCGATCCTATGGCTACACCTTC
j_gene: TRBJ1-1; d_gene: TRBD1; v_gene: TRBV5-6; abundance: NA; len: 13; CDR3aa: CASSYRGGAEAFF; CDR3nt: TGTGCCAGCAGCTACAGGGGAGGGGCTGAAGCTTTCTTT
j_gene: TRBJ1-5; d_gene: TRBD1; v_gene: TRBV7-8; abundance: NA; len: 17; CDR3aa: CASSLGQGFSSNQPQHF; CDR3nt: TGTGCCAGCAGCTTAGGACAGGGTTTCTCTAGCAATCAGCCCCAGCATTTT
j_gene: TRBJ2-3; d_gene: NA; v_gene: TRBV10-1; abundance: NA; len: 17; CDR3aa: CASSGPSMAGGGNTQYF; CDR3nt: TGCGCCAGCAGTGGCCCCTCCATGGCAGGGGGAGGGAATACGCAGTATTTT
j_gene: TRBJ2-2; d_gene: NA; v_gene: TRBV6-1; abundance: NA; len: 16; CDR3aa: CASSEAWGANTGELFF; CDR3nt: TGTGCCAGCAGTGAAGCGTGGGGTGCGAACACCGGGGAGCTGTTTTTT
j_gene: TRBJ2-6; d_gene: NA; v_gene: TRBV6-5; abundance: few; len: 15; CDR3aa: CASSYDSSGANVLTF; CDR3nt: TGTGCCAGCAGTTACGACAGCTCTGGGGCCAACGTCCTGACTTTC
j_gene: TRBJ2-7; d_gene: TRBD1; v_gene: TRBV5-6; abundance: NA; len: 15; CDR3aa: CASSFRDRETYEQYF; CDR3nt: TGTGCCAGCAGCTTCCGGGACAGGGAGACCTACGAGCAGTACTTC
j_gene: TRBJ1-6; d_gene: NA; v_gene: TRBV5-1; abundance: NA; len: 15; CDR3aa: CASSLAGFYNSPLHF; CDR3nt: TGCGCCAGCAGCTTGGCCGGGTTCTATAATTCACCCCTCCACTTT
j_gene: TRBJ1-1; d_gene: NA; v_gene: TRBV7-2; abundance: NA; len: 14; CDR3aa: CASSLYTGNTEAFF; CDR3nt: TGTGCCAGCAGCTTATATACGGGGAACACTGAAGCTTTCTTT
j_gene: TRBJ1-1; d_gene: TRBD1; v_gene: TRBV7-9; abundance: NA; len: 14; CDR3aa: CASSFQGENTEAFF; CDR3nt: TGTGCCAGCAGCTTTCAGGGGGAGAACACTGAAGCTTTCTTT
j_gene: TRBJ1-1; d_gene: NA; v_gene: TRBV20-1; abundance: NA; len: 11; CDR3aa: CSASTYTEAFF; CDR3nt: TGCAGTGCTAGCACCTATACCGAAGCTTTCTTT
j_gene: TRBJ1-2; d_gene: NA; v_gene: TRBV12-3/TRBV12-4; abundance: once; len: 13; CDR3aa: CASSLTVLSGYTF; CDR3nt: TGTGCCAGCAGCTTGACTGTTTTGAGTGGCTACACCTTC
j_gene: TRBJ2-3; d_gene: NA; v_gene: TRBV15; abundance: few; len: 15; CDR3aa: CATSRGSGGTDTQYF; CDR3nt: TGTGCCACCAGCAGGGGCAGTGGGGGCACAGATACGCAGTATTTT
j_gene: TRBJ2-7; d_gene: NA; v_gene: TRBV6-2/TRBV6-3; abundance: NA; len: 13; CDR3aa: CASSYSNWGEQYF; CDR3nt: TGTGCCAGCAGTTACTCGAATTGGGGCGAGCAGTACTTC
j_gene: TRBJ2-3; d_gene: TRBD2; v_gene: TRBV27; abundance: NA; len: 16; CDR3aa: CASSLAAGASTDTQYF; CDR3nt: TGTGCCAGCAGTTTAGCAGCGGGAGCTAGCACAGATACGCAGTATTTT
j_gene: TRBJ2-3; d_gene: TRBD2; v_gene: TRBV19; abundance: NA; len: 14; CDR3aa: CASFSGELTDTQYF; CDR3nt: TGTGCCAGTTTCAGCGGGGAATTAACAGATACGCAGTATTTT
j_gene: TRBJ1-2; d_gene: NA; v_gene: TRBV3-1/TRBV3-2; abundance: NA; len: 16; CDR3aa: CASSQDGGRGKDGYTF; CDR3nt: TGTGCCAGCAGCCAAGATGGGGGGAGGGGAAAGGATGGCTACACCTTC
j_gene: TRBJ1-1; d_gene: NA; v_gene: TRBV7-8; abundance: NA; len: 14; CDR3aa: CASSFPLTGSEAFF; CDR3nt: TGTGCCAGCAGCTTTCCCCTGACAGGCTCTGAAGCTTTCTTT
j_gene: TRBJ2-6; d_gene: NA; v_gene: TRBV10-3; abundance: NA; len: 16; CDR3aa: CAISPDSSSGANVLTF; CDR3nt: TGTGCCATCAGTCCCGACAGCTCCTCTGGGGCCAACGTCCTGACTTTC
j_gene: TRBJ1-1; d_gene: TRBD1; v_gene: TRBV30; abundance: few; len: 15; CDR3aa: CAWSVRDRGLGEAFF; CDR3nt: TGTGCCTGGAGCGTTAGAGACAGGGGGCTTGGTGAAGCTTTCTTT
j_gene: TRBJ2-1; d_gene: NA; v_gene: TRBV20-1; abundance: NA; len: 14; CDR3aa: CSASRLANNNEQFF; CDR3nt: TGCAGTGCTAGTAGGCTAGCGAACAACAATGAGCAGTTCTTC
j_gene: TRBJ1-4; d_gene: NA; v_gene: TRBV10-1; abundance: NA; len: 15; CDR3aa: CASSDERGSNEKLFF; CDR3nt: TGCGCCAGCAGTGACGAAAGGGGTTCTAATGAAAAACTGTTTTTT
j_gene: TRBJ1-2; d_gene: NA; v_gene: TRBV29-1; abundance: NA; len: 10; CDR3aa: CSAGTDLYTF; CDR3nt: TGCAGCGCCGGGACCGACCTCTACACCTTC
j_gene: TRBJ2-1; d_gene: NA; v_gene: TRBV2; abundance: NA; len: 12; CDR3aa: CASNNLGGEQFF; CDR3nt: TGTGCCAGCAACAACTTAGGGGGTGAGCAGTTCTTC
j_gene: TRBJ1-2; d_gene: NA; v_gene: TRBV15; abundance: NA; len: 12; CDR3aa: CATSSSNYGYTF; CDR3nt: TGTGCCACCAGCAGTTCTAACTATGGCTACACCTTC
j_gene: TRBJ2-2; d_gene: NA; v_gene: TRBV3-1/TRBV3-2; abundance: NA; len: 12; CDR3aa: CASSHFTGELFF; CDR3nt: TGTGCCAGCAGCCACTTCACCGGGGAGCTGTTTTTT